This TCR beta chain emerged from a study of shared T cell receptors in the human thymus. Looked up from germline, CDR1 is LGHNA and CDR2 is YNFKEQ. The CDR3 consists of 16 residues. V was cut by 1 base and J by 10 bases, with 20 bases left in between. Assay: immunoSEQ multiplex PCR; the TCRdb copy retains only in-frame clones and omits some. Of about 660,000 clones listed, around 87% are singletons. The data were also submitted as part of a second study, on human thymus T cells. That paper adds: Healthy Finnish infants having corrective surgery for congenital heart defects served as donors. Corrective heart surgery yielded the resections from which the thymus tissue came. Gene usage for V and J segments appeared biased in thymic and blood repertoires. As related research reported, thymic repertoires overlapped highly among unrelated individuals.

The clonotype comes from a boy under two years old with a congenital heart defect. The chain joins TRBV4-2 to TRBJ2-1, with D unresolved. Source material: thymocytes. The DNA of the CDR3 is TGTGCCAGCAGCCAAGGAGAGGCGCCCCGAGCCGAGGAGCAGTTCTTC. It codes for CASSQGEAPRAEEQFF.